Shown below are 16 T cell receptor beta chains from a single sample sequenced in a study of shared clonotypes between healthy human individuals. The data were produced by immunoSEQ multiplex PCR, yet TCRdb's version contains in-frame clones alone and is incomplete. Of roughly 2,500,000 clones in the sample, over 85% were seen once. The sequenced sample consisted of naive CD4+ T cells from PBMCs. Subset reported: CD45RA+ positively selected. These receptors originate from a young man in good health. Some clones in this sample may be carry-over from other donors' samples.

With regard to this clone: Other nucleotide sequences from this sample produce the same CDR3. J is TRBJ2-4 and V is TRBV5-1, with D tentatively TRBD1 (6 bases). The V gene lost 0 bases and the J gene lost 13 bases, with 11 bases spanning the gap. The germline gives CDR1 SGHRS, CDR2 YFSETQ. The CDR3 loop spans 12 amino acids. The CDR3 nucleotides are TGCGCCAGCAGCTTGGATGGGACAATACAGTACTTC. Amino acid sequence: CASSLDGTIQYF.

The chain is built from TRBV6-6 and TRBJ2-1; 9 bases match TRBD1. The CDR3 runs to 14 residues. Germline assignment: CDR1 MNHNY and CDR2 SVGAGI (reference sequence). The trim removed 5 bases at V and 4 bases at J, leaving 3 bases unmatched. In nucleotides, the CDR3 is TGTGCCAGCAGTGGGGGACAGGGATACAATGAGCAGTTCTTC. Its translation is CASSGGQGYNEQFF.

This CDR3 reads CASSPPKFGNTIYF. CDR3 DNA sequence: TGTGCCAGCAGTCCCCCGAAATTTGGAAACACCATATATTTT. The gene calls are TRBV28 and TRBJ1-3; no reliable D call. Germline V gene sequence: CDR1 MDHEN, CDR2 SYDVKM. CDR3 length equals 14 residues. Trimming took 5 bases from V and 3 from J, leaving 11 bases between them.

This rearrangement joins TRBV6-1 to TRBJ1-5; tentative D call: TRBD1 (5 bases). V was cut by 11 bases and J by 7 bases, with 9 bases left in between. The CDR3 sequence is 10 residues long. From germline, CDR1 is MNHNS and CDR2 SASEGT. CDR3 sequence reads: CAAGGQPQHF. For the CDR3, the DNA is TGTGCCGCCGGGGGGCAGCCCCAGCATTTT.

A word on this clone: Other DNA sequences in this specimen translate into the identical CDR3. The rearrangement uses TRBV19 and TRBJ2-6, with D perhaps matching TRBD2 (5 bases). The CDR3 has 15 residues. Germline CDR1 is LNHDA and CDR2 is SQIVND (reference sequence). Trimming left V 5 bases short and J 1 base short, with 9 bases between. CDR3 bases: TGTGCCAGTAGTTTAGGAGGATCTGGGGCCAACGTCCTGACTTTC. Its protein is CASSLGGSGANVLTF.

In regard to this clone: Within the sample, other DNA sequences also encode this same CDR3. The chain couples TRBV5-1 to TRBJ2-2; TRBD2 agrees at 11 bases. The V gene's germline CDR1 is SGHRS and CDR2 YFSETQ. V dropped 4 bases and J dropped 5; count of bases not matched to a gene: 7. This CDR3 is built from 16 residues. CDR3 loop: CASSLPGLAATGELFF. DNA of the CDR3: TGCGCCAGCAGCCTACCGGGACTAGCGGCTACCGGGGAGCTGTTTTTT. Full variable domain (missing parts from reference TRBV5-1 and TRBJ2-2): KAGVTQTPRYLIKTRGQQVTLSCSPISGHRSVSWYQQTPGQGLQFLFEYFSETQRNKGNFPGRFSGRQFSNSRSEMNVSTLELGDSALYLCASSLPGLAATGELFFGEGSRLTVL.

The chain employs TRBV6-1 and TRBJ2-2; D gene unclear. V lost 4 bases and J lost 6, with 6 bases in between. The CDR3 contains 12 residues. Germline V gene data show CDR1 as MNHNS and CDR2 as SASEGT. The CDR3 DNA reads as TGTGCCAGCAGTGGTAGCCCCGGGGAGCTGTTTTTT. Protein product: CASSGSPGELFF.

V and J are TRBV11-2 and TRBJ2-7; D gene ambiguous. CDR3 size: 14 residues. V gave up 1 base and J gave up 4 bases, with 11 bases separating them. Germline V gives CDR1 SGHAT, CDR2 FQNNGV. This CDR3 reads CASSLGAATYEQYF. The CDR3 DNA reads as TGTGCCAGCAGCTTAGGGGCCGCAACTTACGAGCAGTACTTC.

The chain's CDR3 is CSTGRGTGGVYEQYF. For the CDR3, the DNA is TGCAGCACTGGGAGGGGGACAGGTGGGGTTTACGAGCAGTACTTC. The chain is built from TRBV29-1 and TRBJ2-7, with a tentative D call TRBD1 (8 bases). The CDR3 is 15 amino acids. The ends were cut back, 8 bases at V and 4 bases at J, with 24 bases in the middle. Germline V lookup: CDR1 SQVTM, CDR2 ANQGSEA.

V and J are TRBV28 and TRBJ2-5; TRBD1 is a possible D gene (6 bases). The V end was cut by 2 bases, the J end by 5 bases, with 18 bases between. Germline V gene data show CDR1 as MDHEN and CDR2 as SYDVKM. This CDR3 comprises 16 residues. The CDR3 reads CASSLGGQTKGETQYF. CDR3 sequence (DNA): TGTGCCAGCAGTTTAGGGGGCCAAACTAAAGGGGAGACCCAGTACTTC.

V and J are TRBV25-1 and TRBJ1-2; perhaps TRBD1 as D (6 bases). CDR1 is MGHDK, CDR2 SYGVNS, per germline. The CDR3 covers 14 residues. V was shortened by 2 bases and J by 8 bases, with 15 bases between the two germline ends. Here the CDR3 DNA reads TGTGCCAGCAGTGAAGGGACTTGGGGGGCGGGCTACACCTTC. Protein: CASSEGTWGAGYTF.

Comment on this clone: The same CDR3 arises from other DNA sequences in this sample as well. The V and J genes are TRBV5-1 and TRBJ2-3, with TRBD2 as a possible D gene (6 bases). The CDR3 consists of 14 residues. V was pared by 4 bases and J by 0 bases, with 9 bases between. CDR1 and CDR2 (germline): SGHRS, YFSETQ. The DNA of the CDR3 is TGCGCCAGCAGCCCGAGCGGGAGCACAGATACGCAGTATTTT. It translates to CASSPSGSTDTQYF.

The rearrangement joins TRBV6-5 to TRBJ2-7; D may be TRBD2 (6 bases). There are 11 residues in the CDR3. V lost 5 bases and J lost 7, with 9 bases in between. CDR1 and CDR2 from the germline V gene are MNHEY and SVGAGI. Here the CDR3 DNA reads TGTGCCAGCAGTCCCGGAGGGGAGCAGTACTTC. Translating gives CASSPGGEQYF.

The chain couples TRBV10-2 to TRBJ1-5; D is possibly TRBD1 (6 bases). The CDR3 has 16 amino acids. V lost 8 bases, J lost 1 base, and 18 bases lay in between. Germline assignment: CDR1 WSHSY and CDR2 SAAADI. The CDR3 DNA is TGCGCCAGCTCAGAAGGGCCCAGGGGAAGCAATCAGCCCCAGCATTTT. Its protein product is CASSEGPRGSNQPQHF.

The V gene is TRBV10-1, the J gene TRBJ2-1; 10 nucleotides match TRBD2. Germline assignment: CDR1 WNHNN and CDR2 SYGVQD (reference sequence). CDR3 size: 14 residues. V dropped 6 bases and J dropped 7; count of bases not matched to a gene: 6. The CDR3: CASSGLAGVNEQFF. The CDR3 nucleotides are TGCGCCAGCAGCGGGCTAGCGGGAGTGAATGAGCAGTTCTTC.

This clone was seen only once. CDR3 amino acids: CASRWDRVGGELFF. In DNA form, the CDR3 reads TGTGCCAGCAGGTGGGACAGGGTAGGCGGGGAGCTGTTTTTT. V and J are TRBV27 and TRBJ2-2; 9 bases align to TRBD1. The CDR3 spans 14 residues. Germline V lookup: CDR1 MNHEY, CDR2 SMNVEV (reference sequence). Trimming cost V 6 bases and J 7 bases; bases outside gene matches: 6.